This T cell receptor beta chain was recovered during a study of shared clonotypes between healthy human individuals. Assay used: immunoSEQ multiplex PCR; TCRdb lists only in-frame clones, some missing. The sample includes about 2,200,000 clones, 85% to 95% seen only once; the top ten take more than 1.5%. As defined, naive CD8 cells were CD45RO-negative and positively selected for CCR7, with terminally differentiated effector memory CD45RA+ cells excluded. In germline, CDR1 is SGHAT, CDR2 FQNNGV. V lost 1 base and J 2 bases, leaving 15 bases between the germline ends. The CDR3 runs to 16 residues. This sequence was found in a man aged 18-30 years in good health. Some clones in this sample may be carry-over from other donors' samples. The sequenced sample was naive CD8+ T cells from PBMCs. The chain carries TRBV11-2 and TRBJ2-7, with a weak D call TRBD1 (8 bases). The CDR3 loop is CASSLVQGGNPYEQYF. The CDR3 DNA reads as TGTGCCAGCAGCTTAGTACAGGGGGGGAACCCCTACGAGCAGTACTTC.